The T cell receptor beta chain under discussion was sequenced for a study of blood T cell repertoires in COVID-19. TCRdb keeps only in-frame clones here, not all; method: immunoSEQ multiplex PCR. The sample yields around 150,000 clones, 92% seen once. The CDR3 consists of 14 residues. Germline V CDR1 and CDR2: MNHEY, SVGAGI. With 2 bases removed from V and 11 bases from J, the gap between germline ends came to 18 bases. The chain links TRBV6-5 to TRBJ1-1; a possible D gene is TRBD1 (6 bases). Sequenced sample: peripheral blood. This receptor was identified in a man aged 30 to 39 with COVID-19, enrolled during active disease. In nucleotides, the CDR3 is TGTGCCAGCAGTTACCCTTTACAGGGTCAAGGGGCTTTCTTT. It yields the protein CASSYPLQGQGAFF.